The 3 T cell receptor beta chains below were found in one sample sequenced in a study of T cells after yellow fever vaccination. A single record per CDR3 protein comes from TCRdb applying MiXCR to the 5' RACE reads. Altogether approximately 300,000 distinct CDR3 sequences are present, around 13% being singletons, with the ten largest covering around 0.55%. Source: CD4+ T cells sorted from PBMCs, taken 45 days after the yellow fever booster vaccination. These TCRs come from a man younger than 40 who received the YFV17D yellow fever vaccine.

This clonotype occurred a few times. This rearrangement joins TRBV20-1 to TRBJ2-2, with unresolved D. The V end was cut by 4 bases, the J end by 0 bases, with 12 bases between. The CDR3 runs 15 residues. The germline gives CDR1 DFQATT, CDR2 SNEGSKA (reference sequence). CDR3 DNA: TGCAGTGCTAATCACGGGCATTCGAACACCGGGGAGCTGTTTTTT. Translated: CSANHGHSNTGELFF.

In this sample, this clonotype turned up many times. The chain recombines TRBV20-1 with TRBJ2-4, with D unresolved. CDR3 size: 14 residues. The germline V and J ends were trimmed by 4 bases and 0 bases, with 10 bases remaining between them. The germline V gene has CDR1 DFQATT and CDR2 SNEGSKA (reference sequence). In DNA form, the CDR3 reads TGCAGTGCTATCGTAGTTCCAGCCAAAAACATTCAGTACTTC. It translates to CSAIVVPAKNIQYF.

This clonotype appeared many times. The V gene is TRBV5-1, the J gene TRBJ2-7, with 9 bases identical to TRBD1. Per germline, CDR1 SGHRS and CDR2 YFSETQ. J gave up 2 bases and V 0 bases, and 3 bases lay outside the gene matches. CDR3 length equals 15 residues. The CDR3 nucleotides are TGCGCCAGCAGCTTGGGTGGGACAGGGACCTACGAGCAGTACTTC. Translated, it gives CASSLGGTGTYEQYF.